The following is a T cell receptor (beta chain) sequence with its context. The antigen is not known. The sample comes from a study of cytomegalovirus exposure and HLA in healthy donors. Study-wide findings and caveats: Some V segments, TRBV6-2 and TRBV6-3 among them, were indistinguishable and were therefore excluded. CMV serostatus was the only immune exposure information that was available. In a later analysis, specific HLA alleles were associated with 15,000 or so TCR beta sequences at a 0.05 false discovery rate.

Germline values: CDR1 SGHTA, CDR2 FQGTGA. CDR3 length: 13 residues. V was pared by 2 bases and J by 5 bases, with 10 bases between. The PCR ran on 60 Vbeta and 13 Jbeta primers. Produced via immunoSEQ multiplex PCR; TCRdb's table is partial and in-frame only. The listing contains roughly 71,000 clones. The sample taken for sequencing was PBMCs. The sequence came from a woman aged 40-49 years in good health and CMV-seropositive. The rearrangement joins TRBV7-3 to TRBJ2-7; D is ambiguous. CDR3 amino acids: CASSLGLAHEQYF. The DNA of the CDR3 is TGTGCCAGCAGCTTAGGGCTCGCCCACGAGCAGTACTTC.